One and the same sample provided the 15 T cell receptor beta chains below, sequenced in a study of beta chain features in type 1 diabetes. What was sequenced were expressed TCRB transcripts, since all of the isolated RNA had been reverse transcribed. The repertoire was sequenced with immunoSEQ multiplex PCR; TCRdb's copy has only in-frame clones and lacks some. Of some 240,000 clones listed, roughly a tenth are singletons. Sequencing was carried out using central memory CD4+ T cells from blood. These receptors all come from a young man in good health.

The chain is built from TRBV30 and TRBJ2-1; 16 bases are a match to TRBD2. Germline V gene lookup returns CDR1 GTSNPN and CDR2 SVGIG (reference sequence). V shed 8 bases, J shed 0 bases, and the junction held 7 bases outside the gene matches. The CDR3 spans 17 residues. CDR3 loop: CAGTSGRVSSSYNEQFF. In DNA form, the CDR3 reads TGTGCCGGGACTAGCGGGAGGGTAAGCAGCTCCTACAATGAGCAGTTCTTC.

This clone was seen a few times. The J gene is TRBJ1-4, the V gene TRBV19; tentative D call: TRBD1 (6 bases). Germline CDR1 is LNHDA and CDR2 is SQIVND (reference sequence). The CDR3 runs to 15 residues. Trimming shortened V by 7 bases and J by 4 bases, and 16 bases separated the two germline ends. The CDR3 loop is CASMPPGGGNEKLFF. CDR3 DNA: TGTGCCAGTATGCCCCCCGGGGGCGGTAATGAAAAACTGTTTTTT.

This clone was observed a handful of times. The genes are TRBV4-3 and TRBJ2-2; 9 bases align to TRBD1. J was trimmed by 4 bases and V by 3 bases; bases with no gene match: 3. The CDR3 is made up of 15 amino acids. CDR1 and CDR2 (germline): LGHNA, YSLEER. The CDR3 bases are TGCGCCAGCAGCCAGACGACAGGGGGCACCGGGGAGCTGTTTTTT. It encodes CASSQTTGGTGELFF.

V and J are TRBV2 and TRBJ1-2; 9 nucleotides align to TRBD1. Germline assignment: CDR1 SNHLY and CDR2 FYNNEI. V trimming: 5 bases; J trimming: 14 bases; junction bases outside the gene matches: 9. This CDR3 contains 12 residues. The CDR3 DNA sequence: TGTGCCAGCAGTCCCAGGGGACAGGGAAGGACCTTC. The encoded protein is CASSPRGQGRTF.

The table lists this clone with a few counts. This chain joins TRBV2 and TRBJ2-3; D gene unclear. The CDR3 has 15 residues. Trimming left V 6 bases short and J 4 bases short, with 17 bases between. The V gene's germline CDR1 is SNHLY and CDR2 FYNNEI. Written as DNA, the CDR3 is TGTGCCAGCAGGTCCCTGGGCGGCCCGTCAGATACGCAGTATTTT. This codes for CASRSLGGPSDTQYF.

The rearrangement links TRBV7-3 to TRBJ1-4, with D unresolved. Trimming removed 2 bases at V and 8 bases at J, with 15 bases between. Germline CDR1 and CDR2: SGHTA and FQGTGA. There are 15 residues in the CDR3. The CDR3 is CASSLASAGGEKLFF. DNA of the CDR3: TGTGCCAGCAGCTTAGCCTCGGCCGGCGGGGAAAAACTGTTTTTT.

V gene TRBV30 combines with J gene TRBJ2-5; 12 bases map to TRBD2. From germline, CDR1 is GTSNPN and CDR2 SVGIG (reference sequence). Trimming removed 0 bases from V and 4 bases from J; junction bases left unmatched: 9. The length of the CDR3 is 17 residues. CDR3 nucleotide sequence: TGTGCCTGGAGTGTTCCCAGACTAGCGGGAGAGGGAGAGACCCAGTACTTC. Translating it yields CAWSVPRLAGEGETQYF.

The chain recombines TRBV29-1 with TRBJ1-2, with D uncertain. The CDR3 is 12 amino acids. In germline, CDR1 is SQVTM, CDR2 ANQGSEA. Deletions cut 7 bases from V and 1 base from J, with 10 bases between. The CDR3 is CSARQRNYGYTF. The CDR3 nucleotides are TGCAGCGCTAGGCAGCGTAACTATGGCTACACCTTC.

This clone was seen just once. This chain links TRBV7-9 with TRBJ2-1, with 7 positions matching TRBD2. The CDR3 is 15 residues long. Germline V gene sequence: CDR1 SEHNR, CDR2 FQNEAQ (reference sequence). The trim removed 1 base at V and 10 bases at J, leaving 10 bases unmatched. CDR3 amino acids: CASSLGLAGVWEQFF. The DNA of the CDR3 is TGTGCCAGCAGCTTAGGTCTGGCGGGAGTGTGGGAGCAGTTCTTC.

The V call is TRBV5-1, the J call TRBJ1-2, with TRBD1 matching 9 bases. Unmatched junction bases numbered 6, after V lost 4 bases and J lost 2 bases. The germline gives CDR1 SGHRS, CDR2 YFSETQ. The CDR3 totals 15 residues. CDR3 in amino acids: CASSVGTGTNYGYTF. The CDR3 DNA reads TGCGCCAGCAGCGTGGGGACAGGGACAAACTATGGCTACACCTTC.

This clone was observed many times. V is TRBV28 and J is TRBJ2-2; D gene ambiguous. The CDR3 has 17 residues. Germline CDR1 and CDR2: MDHEN and SYDVKM. The V gene lost 2 bases and the J gene lost 1 base, with 14 bases spanning the gap. The CDR3 loop is CASSLTISSGNTGELFF. The CDR3 nucleotides read TGTGCCAGCAGTTTAACCATATCTAGTGGGAACACCGGGGAGCTGTTTTTT.

This clone has a handful of counts. The rearrangement links TRBV7-3 to TRBJ2-7, with 8 nucleotides matching TRBD2. The CDR3 consists of 15 residues. CDR1 and CDR2 (germline): SGHTA, FQGTGA. V shed 1 base and J 6 bases; nucleotides not matched to a gene: 8. The CDR3 nucleotides are TGTGCCAGCAGCTTAAACCCCGGGACTAGAGGCGAGCAGTACTTC. This codes for CASSLNPGTRGEQYF.

In its sample, this clone was seen a few times. The genes are TRBV5-1 and TRBJ1-3; the D is unclear. Germline lookup yields CDR1 SGHRS and CDR2 YFSETQ. This CDR3 contains 15 residues. With 4 bases removed from V and 0 bases from J, the gap between germline ends came to 11 bases. The CDR3 reads CASSLDGSSGNTIYF. The DNA of the CDR3 is TGCGCCAGCAGCCTGGACGGAAGCTCTGGAAACACCATATATTTT.

J is TRBJ2-1 and V is TRBV7-6, with 12 bases that match TRBD2. The germline gives CDR1 SGHVS, CDR2 FNYEAQ. The CDR3 contains 16 residues. After removal of 6 bases from V and 4 bases from J, the junction contained 7 bases not matched to a gene. The CDR3 reads CASSRTSGTRYNEQFF. In DNA form, the CDR3 reads TGTGCCAGCAGTCGGACTAGCGGGACTAGGTACAATGAGCAGTTCTTC.

The CDR3 DNA sequence: TGTGCCAGCTCACTGGGACACGCCGACTACAATGAGCAGTTCTTC. It specifies CASSLGHADYNEQFF. This chain joins TRBV18 and TRBJ2-1, with a possible D match to TRBD1 (6 bases). Germline V gives CDR1 KGHSH, CDR2 LQKENI. Trimming took off 4 bases at V and 3 bases at J, with 13 bases between the two ends. This CDR3 contains 15 residues.